Listed below are T cell receptor beta chains from one sample, sequenced in a study of cytomegalovirus exposure and HLA in healthy donors. The protocol was immunoSEQ multiplex PCR, while the TCRdb copy is restricted to in-frame clones and leaves out a portion. This table has approximately 150,000 clones, almost 80% appearing once. The sample comprised PBMCs. These receptors were collected from a woman in her twenties or thirties in good health and CMV-seronegative. The CDR3 runs from the conserved cysteine through the conserved F or W. A D gene is named only where the DNA matches it firmly. The size of a clone is reported for some rows only, either as once, few or many, or as a class for expanded clones.

clone_size,j_call,v_call,d_call,cdr3_aa,cdr3_nt
-,TRBJ2-3,TRBV7-9,TRBD2,CASSLEAGPDTQYF,TGTGCCAGCAGCTTAGAAGCGGGGCCCGATACGCAGTATTTT
-,TRBJ2-7,TRBV7-9,TRBD1,CASLDVGQGALEQYF,TGTGCCAGCCTTGACGTAGGACAGGGGGCTCTGGAGCAGTACTTC
-,TRBJ2-7,TRBV18,-,CASSPPSGAYEQYF,TGTGCCAGCTCACCACCATCAGGGGCCTACGAGCAGTACTTC
-,TRBJ2-7,TRBV7-6,TRBD1,CASSLSGQGYEQYF,TGTGCCAGCAGCCTGTCGGGACAGGGATACGAGCAGTACTTC
-,TRBJ1-2,TRBV4-1,TRBD1,CASSQERGGFEGQGHYTF,TGCGCCAGCAGCCAAGAGAGAGGGGGGTTTGAGGGACAGGGACATTACACCTTC
few,TRBJ1-1,TRBV28,TRBD1,CASSDRGRTEAFF,TGTGCCAGCAGTGACAGGGGGAGAACTGAAGCTTTCTTT
-,TRBJ2-6,TRBV4-2,-,CASSQATLTGANVLTF,TGTGCCAGCAGCCAAGCGACTCTAACCGGGGCCAACGTCCTGACTTTC
-,TRBJ2-2,TRBV13,TRBD2,CASTPRGFANTGELFF,TGTGCCAGCACCCCGCGGGGGTTCGCGAACACCGGGGAGCTGTTTTTT
-,TRBJ1-2,TRBV7-6,-,CASSSRSGRGGYTF,TGTGCCAGCAGCTCCCGTTCCGGGAGAGGCGGCTACACCTTC
few,TRBJ2-3,TRBV9,TRBD2,CASSPSGGAIDTQYF,TGTGCCAGCAGCCCTAGCGGGGGGGCGATAGATACGCAGTATTTT
-,TRBJ2-3,TRBV5-1,-,CASSWGRVLGPRTSTDTQYF,TGCGCCAGCAGCTGGGGGCGGGTTCTCGGGCCCCGGACTAGCACAGATACGCAGTATTTT
-,TRBJ2-7,TRBV11-3,-,CASSLDSGRARAEEQYF,TGTGCCAGCAGCTTAGATTCGGGAAGGGCCCGCGCGGAGGAGCAGTACTTC
-,TRBJ1-2,TRBV6-1,-,CASSEGGRIQLYGYTF,TGTGCCAGCAGTGAAGGGGGCCGAATCCAGCTCTATGGCTACACCTTC
-,TRBJ1-3,TRBV5-1,-,CASSLAGSFSGNTIYF,TGCGCCAGCAGCTTGGCCGGGTCCTTCTCTGGAAACACCATATATTTT
-,TRBJ1-2,TRBV30,-,CAWSTSAALGYTF,TGTGCCTGGAGTACCAGCGCCGCCCTGGGCTACACCTTC
many,TRBJ1-2,TRBV6-5,-,CASSYSLEYGYTF,TGTGCCAGCAGTTACTCATTGGAGTATGGCTACACCTTC
-,TRBJ1-2,TRBV4-2,-,CASSQDYRAEGYTF,TGTGCCAGCAGCCAAGATTACAGGGCGGAGGGCTACACCTTC
-,TRBJ2-1,TRBV5-1,TRBD2,CASSSTSAGAMNEQFF,TGCGCCAGCAGCTCAACCTCAGCGGGGGCGATGAATGAGCAGTTCTTC
-,TRBJ1-2,TRBV6-5,-,CASSRSGYDYGYTF,TGTGCCAGCAGTCGTTCAGGGTACGACTATGGCTACACCTTC
few,TRBJ2-1,TRBV2,TRBD1,CASRGTAYNEQFF,TGTGCCAGCAGGGGGACAGCCTACAATGAGCAGTTCTTC
-,TRBJ1-2,TRBV5-1,-,CASSLASSRQVDGYTF,TGCGCCAGCAGCTTGGCCAGCTCCCGGCAGGTCGATGGCTACACCTTC
-,TRBJ1-3,TRBV27,-,CASRMGQGLGNTIYF,TGTGCCAGCAGGATGGGGCAGGGGCTAGGAAACACCATATATTTT
-,TRBJ2-7,TRBV5-1,-,CASSFGPVVRGEQYF,TGCGCCAGCAGCTTCGGGCCGGTCGTACGGGGCGAGCAGTACTTC
-,TRBJ2-7,TRBV20-1,-,CSAGPYEQYF,TGCAGTGCTGGCCCCTACGAGCAGTACTTC
-,TRBJ1-2,TRBV5-5,TRBD1,CASSPGTGVYGYTF,TGTGCCAGCAGCCCGGGGACAGGGGTCTATGGCTACACCTTC
-,TRBJ1-1,TRBV11-2,TRBD1,CASSFLGQGTEAFF,TGTGCCAGCAGCTTCCTCGGACAGGGCACTGAAGCTTTCTTT
-,TRBJ1-1,TRBV7-9,TRBD1,CASSLERGQPSSF,TGTGCCAGCAGCTTAGAGAGGGGACAGCCCTCCTCCTTT
-,TRBJ2-3,TRBV9,TRBD2,CASSVDLAGATKKADTQYF,TGTGCCAGCAGCGTAGACCTAGCGGGGGCCACAAAAAAGGCAGATACGCAGTATTTT
-,TRBJ2-2,TRBV18,TRBD1,CASSPKESPTGVNTGELFF,TGTGCCAGCTCACCAAAAGAATCGCCTACAGGGGTTAACACCGGGGAGCTGTTTTTT
-,TRBJ1-1,TRBV5-6,TRBD1,CASTMRGLTEAFF,TGTGCCAGCACCATGAGGGGGCTCACTGAAGCTTTCTTT
few,TRBJ1-2,TRBV5-1,TRBD1,CASSLDAGGYGYTF,TGCGCCAGCAGCTTGGATGCAGGGGGATATGGCTACACCTTC
-,TRBJ1-5,TRBV29-1,-,CSVILDRMSNQPQHF,TGCAGCGTTATTCTCGACAGGATGAGCAATCAGCCCCAGCATTTT
few,TRBJ1-2,TRBV6-1,TRBD1,CASSEVIGQGGGYTF,TGTGCCAGCAGTGAAGTCATAGGACAGGGGGGGGGCTACACCTTC
few,TRBJ1-2,TRBV4-2,-,CASSLESRPNYGYTF,TGTGCCAGCAGCTTGGAGAGCCGTCCTAACTATGGCTACACCTTC
-,TRBJ1-2,TRBV5-4,-,CASSLGQGNGYTF,TGTGCCAGCAGCTTGGGGCAGGGGAATGGCTACACCTTC
-,TRBJ2-4,TRBV18,TRBD1,CASSPPPGTVRNIQYF,TGTGCCAGCTCACCACCTCCCGGGACAGTAAGAAACATTCAGTACTTC
-,TRBJ2-1,TRBV15,-,CATSREWGQGYNEQFF,TGTGCCACCAGCAGAGAATGGGGGCAGGGCTACAATGAGCAGTTCTTC
-,TRBJ1-1,TRBV7-3,-,CASSPRMNTEAFF,TGTGCCAGCAGCCCTAGAATGAACACTGAAGCTTTCTTT
-,TRBJ1-1,TRBV6-5,-,CASSYFGSGGSTEAFF,TGTGCCAGCAGTTATTTCGGCTCCGGAGGGAGCACTGAAGCTTTCTTT
-,TRBJ2-1,TRBV5-1,-,CASSLEGGGYYEQFF,TGCGCCAGCAGCTTGGAGGGGGGGGGCTACTATGAGCAGTTCTTC
-,TRBJ1-1,TRBV4-3,-,CASSQGHRNTEAFF,TGCGCCAGCAGCCAAGGACATCGGAACACTGAAGCTTTCTTT
few,TRBJ1-1,TRBV5-1,TRBD1,CASSPEGASRGTEAFF,TGCGCCAGCAGCCCCGAGGGGGCGAGCCGGGGCACTGAAGCTTTCTTT
-,TRBJ1-2,TRBV4-2,-,CASSQVGREGSGFGYTF,TGTGCCAGCAGCCAAGTAGGCCGCGAGGGAAGCGGGTTTGGCTACACCTTC
few,TRBJ1-1,TRBV12-5,TRBD1,CASGVTGGTEAFF,TGTGCTAGTGGTGTGACAGGGGGCACTGAAGCTTTCTTT
-,TRBJ1-2,TRBV9,-,CASSVDSRGYTF,TGTGCCAGCAGCGTAGACAGTCGTGGCTACACCTTC
few,TRBJ1-2,TRBV2,-,CASSDQRGANYGYTF,TGTGCCAGCAGTGACCAACGGGGAGCTAACTATGGCTACACCTTC
few,TRBJ1-4,TRBV4-1,-,CASSLSGQRVTGTNEKLFF,TGCGCCAGCAGCCTATCTGGGCAGAGGGTTACGGGGACTAATGAAAAACTGTTTTTT
-,TRBJ1-1,TRBV6-1,-,CASRQVNTEAFF,TGTGCCAGCAGGCAGGTGAACACTGAAGCTTTCTTT
-,TRBJ2-1,TRBV19,-,CASSSQTVHSSYNEQFF,TGTGCCAGTAGTTCCCAAACGGTACACAGCTCCTACAATGAGCAGTTCTTC
-,TRBJ1-3,TRBV4-1,TRBD1,CASSQRGQESGNTIYF,TGCGCCAGCAGCCAAAGGGGGCAGGAATCTGGAAACACCATATATTTT
few,TRBJ2-7,TRBV6-5,TRBD2,CASSSPGGRSYEQYF,TGTGCCAGCAGTAGCCCGGGAGGCAGATCCTACGAGCAGTACTTC
few,TRBJ1-1,TRBV6-5,TRBD1,CASRLTGATEAFF,TGTGCCAGCAGACTCACAGGGGCGACTGAAGCTTTCTTT